This entry concerns a single T cell receptor (beta chain). The repertoire was sequenced with immunoSEQ multiplex PCR; TCRdb's copy has only in-frame clones and lacks some. This table has 200,000 to 250,000 clones, 80% to 85% appearing once. Looked up from germline, CDR1 is LGHDT and CDR2 is YNNKEL (reference sequence). Trimming cost V 9 bases and J 3 bases; bases outside gene matches: 6. This CDR3 is 15 amino acids long. The data were obtained in a study of blood T cell repertoires in COVID-19. Turning to the study itself: Whether acute or convalescent, the COVID-19 samples came from the United States, Italy and Spain.

The sequenced material came from peripheral blood. This chain uses TRBV3-1 (or the pseudogene TRBV3-2) with TRBJ2-3, with 13 bases identical to TRBD2. The receptor's source is a woman over 75 with COVID-19, enrolled during active disease. CDR3 protein: CASTLLAGGTDTQYF. For the CDR3, the DNA is TGTGCCAGTACCCTACTAGCGGGGGGGACAGATACGCAGTATTTT.